The text below deals with one T cell receptor beta chain. These data belong to a study of shared T cell receptors in the human thymus. V lost 0 bases, J lost 1 base, and 12 bases lay in between. The germline V gene encodes CDR1 LGHNA and CDR2 YSLEER. There are 16 residues in the CDR3. This table comes from immunoSEQ multiplex PCR, and its TCRdb copy is limited to in-frame clones, with some not included. In the table there are about 730,000 clones, approximately 85% of which are singletons. These sequences were also reported in another study, on human thymus T cells. That paper adds: Infants, healthy and Finnish, who were having corrective surgery for congenital heart defects served as donors. Resections from corrective heart surgery supplied the thymus tissue. Thymic and blood repertoires showed apparently biased V and J gene usage.

Sequencing was performed on thymocytes. The chain couples TRBV4-3 to TRBJ1-1; D is unresolved. The TCR sequence derives from a girl under two years old with a congenital heart defect. The CDR3 DNA reads TGCGCCAGCAGCCAAGAAGTACCCCCAGGGAACACTGAAGCTTTCTTT. It translates to CASSQEVPPGNTEAFF.